This TCR beta chain was sequenced for a study of shared clonotypes between healthy human individuals. Sequencing used immunoSEQ multiplex PCR; TCRdb keeps in-frame clones, though not all of them. The sample includes over 2 million clones, about nine tenths of them seen just once. In its sample, this clone was seen once. Germline CDR1 is MNHNS and CDR2 is SASEGT. The V gene lost 5 bases and the J gene lost 11 bases, with 10 bases spanning the gap. The CDR3 totals 11 residues. The specimen was naive CD4+ T cells from PBMCs. Indicated subset: CD45RA+ positively selected. This clonotype was obtained from a man aged 18 to 29 in good health. Some clones in this sample may be carry-over from other donors' samples. J is TRBJ2-1 and V is TRBV6-1; TRBD2 is a possible D gene (5 bases). CDR3 loop: CASSTGDKQFF. CDR3 coding DNA: TGTGCCAGCAGTACCGGGGATAAGCAGTTCTTC.